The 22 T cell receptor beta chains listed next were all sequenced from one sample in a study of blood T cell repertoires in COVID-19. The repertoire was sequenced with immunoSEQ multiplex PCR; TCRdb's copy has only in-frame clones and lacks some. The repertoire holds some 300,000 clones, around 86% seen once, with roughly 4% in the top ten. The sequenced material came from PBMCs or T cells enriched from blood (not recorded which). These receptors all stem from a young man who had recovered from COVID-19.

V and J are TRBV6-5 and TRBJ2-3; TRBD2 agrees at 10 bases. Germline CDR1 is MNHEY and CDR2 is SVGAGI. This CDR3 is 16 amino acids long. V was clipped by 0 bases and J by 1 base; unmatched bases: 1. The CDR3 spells CASSYSAGGRTDTQYF. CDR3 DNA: TGTGCCAGCAGTTACTCAGCGGGAGGGCGCACAGATACGCAGTATTTT.

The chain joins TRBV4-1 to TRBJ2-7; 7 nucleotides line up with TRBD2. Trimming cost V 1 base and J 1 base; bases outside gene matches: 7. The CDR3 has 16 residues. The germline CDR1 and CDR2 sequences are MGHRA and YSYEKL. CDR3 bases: TGCGCCAGCAGCCAAGTCTGGGCGGGAGTTTCCTACGAGCAGTACTTC. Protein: CASSQVWAGVSYEQYF.

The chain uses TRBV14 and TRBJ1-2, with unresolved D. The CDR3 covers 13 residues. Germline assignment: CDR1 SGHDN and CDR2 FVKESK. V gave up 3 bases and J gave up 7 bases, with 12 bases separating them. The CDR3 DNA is TGTGCCAGCAGCCAGTCGAGAACCGGTGGCTACACCTTC. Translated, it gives CASSQSRTGGYTF.

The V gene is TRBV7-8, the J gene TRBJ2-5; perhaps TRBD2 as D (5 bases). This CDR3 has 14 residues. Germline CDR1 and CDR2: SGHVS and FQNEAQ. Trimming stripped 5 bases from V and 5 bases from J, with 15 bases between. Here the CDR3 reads CASSPEGWGETQYF. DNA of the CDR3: TGTGCCAGCAGCCCAGAGGGATGGGGTGAGACCCAGTACTTC.

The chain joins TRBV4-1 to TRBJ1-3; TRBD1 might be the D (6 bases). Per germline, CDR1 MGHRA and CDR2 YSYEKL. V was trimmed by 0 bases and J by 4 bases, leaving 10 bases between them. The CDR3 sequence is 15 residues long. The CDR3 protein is CASSQDEGGGNTIYF. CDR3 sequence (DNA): TGCGCCAGCAGCCAAGATGAAGGGGGAGGAAACACCATATATTTT.

Here the CDR3 reads CASSLVEQLFF. DNA of the CDR3: TGTGCCAGCAGCTTGGTGGAACAGCTGTTTTTT. The chain couples TRBV5-5 to TRBJ1-4; D is unclear. The germline V and J ends were trimmed by 0 bases and 14 bases, with 8 bases remaining between them. In germline, CDR1 is SGHKS, CDR2 YYEKEE (reference sequence). The CDR3 has 11 amino acids.

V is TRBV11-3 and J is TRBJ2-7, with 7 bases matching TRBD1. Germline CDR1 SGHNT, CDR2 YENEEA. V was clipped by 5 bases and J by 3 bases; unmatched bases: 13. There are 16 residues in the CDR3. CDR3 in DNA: TGTGCCAGCAGCCCGACCCTGACAGGGACCGGCTACGAGCAGTACTTC. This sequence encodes CASSPTLTGTGYEQYF.

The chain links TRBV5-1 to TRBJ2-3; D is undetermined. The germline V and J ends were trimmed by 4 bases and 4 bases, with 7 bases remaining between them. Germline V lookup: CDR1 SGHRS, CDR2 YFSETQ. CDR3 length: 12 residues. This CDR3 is CASSQESDTQYF. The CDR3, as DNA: TGCGCCAGCAGCCAAGAGTCAGATACGCAGTATTTT. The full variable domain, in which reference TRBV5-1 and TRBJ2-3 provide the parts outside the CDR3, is KAGVTQTPRYLIKTRGQQVTLSCSPISGHRSVSWYQQTPGQGLQFLFEYFSETQRNKGNFPGRFSGRQFSNSRSEMNVSTLELGDSALYLCASSQESDTQYFGPGTRLTVL.

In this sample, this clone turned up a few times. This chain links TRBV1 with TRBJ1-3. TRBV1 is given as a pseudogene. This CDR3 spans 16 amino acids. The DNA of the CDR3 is TGCACCAGCAGCCAAGAAGTCCGGGGGGCTGGAAACACCATATATTTT. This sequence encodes CTSSQEVRGAGNTIYF.

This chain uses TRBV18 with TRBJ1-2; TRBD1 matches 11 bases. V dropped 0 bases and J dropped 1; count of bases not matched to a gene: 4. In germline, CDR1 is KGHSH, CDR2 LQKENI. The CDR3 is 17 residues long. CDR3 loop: CASSPPGQGVGNYGYTF. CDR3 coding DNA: TGTGCCAGCTCACCACCGGGACAGGGGGTTGGTAACTATGGCTACACCTTC.

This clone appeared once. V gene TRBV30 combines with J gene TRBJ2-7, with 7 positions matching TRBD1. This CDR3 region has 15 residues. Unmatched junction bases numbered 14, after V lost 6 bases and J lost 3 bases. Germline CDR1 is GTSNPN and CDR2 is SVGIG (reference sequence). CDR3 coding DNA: TGTGCCTGTACCGCCAGGCTACAGGGGCTCTACGAGCAGTACTTC. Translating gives CACTARLQGLYEQYF.

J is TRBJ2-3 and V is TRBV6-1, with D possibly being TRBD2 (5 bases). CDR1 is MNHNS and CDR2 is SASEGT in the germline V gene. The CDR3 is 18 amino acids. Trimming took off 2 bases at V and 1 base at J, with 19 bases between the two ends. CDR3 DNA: TGTGCCAGCAGTGAATCCCCCCGTCAGCGGATGCGCACAGATACGCAGTATTTT. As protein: CASSESPRQRMRTDTQYF.

CDR3 nucleotide sequence: TGTGCCAGCAGTCAACCTCGAGCGGGGGGGGAAGAGACCCAGTACTTC. Its translation: CASSQPRAGGEETQYF. V gene TRBV27 combines with J gene TRBJ2-5; 10 positions agree with TRBD2. The CDR3 loop spans 16 amino acids. Germline V gene data show CDR1 as MNHEY and CDR2 as SMNVEV (reference sequence). V gave up 5 bases and J gave up 3 bases; unmatched junction bases: 9.

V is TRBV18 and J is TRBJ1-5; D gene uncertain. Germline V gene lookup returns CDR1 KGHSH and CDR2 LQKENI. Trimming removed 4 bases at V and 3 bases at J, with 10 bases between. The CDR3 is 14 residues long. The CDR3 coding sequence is TGTGCCAGCTCACTTTCGGGTTTCAATCAGCCCCAGCATTTT. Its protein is CASSLSGFNQPQHF.

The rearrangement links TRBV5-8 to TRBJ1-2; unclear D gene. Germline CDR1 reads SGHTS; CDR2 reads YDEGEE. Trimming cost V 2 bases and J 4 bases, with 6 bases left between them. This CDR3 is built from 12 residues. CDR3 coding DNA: TGTGCCAGCAGCTTAAGGAGCTATGGCTACACCTTC. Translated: CASSLRSYGYTF.

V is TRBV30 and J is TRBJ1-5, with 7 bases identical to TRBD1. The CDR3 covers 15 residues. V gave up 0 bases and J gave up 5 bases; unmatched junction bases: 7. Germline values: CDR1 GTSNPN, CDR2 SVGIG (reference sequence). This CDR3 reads CAWSVRQGGYQPQHF. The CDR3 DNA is TGTGCCTGGAGTGTACGGCAGGGGGGATATCAGCCCCAGCATTTT.

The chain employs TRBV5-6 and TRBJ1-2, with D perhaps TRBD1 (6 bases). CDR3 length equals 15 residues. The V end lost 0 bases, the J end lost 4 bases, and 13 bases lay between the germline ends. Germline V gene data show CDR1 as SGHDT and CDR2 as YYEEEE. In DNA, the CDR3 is TGTGCCAGCAGCTTGGGGGGACATCAGATCTATGGCTACACCTTC. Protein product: CASSLGGHQIYGYTF.

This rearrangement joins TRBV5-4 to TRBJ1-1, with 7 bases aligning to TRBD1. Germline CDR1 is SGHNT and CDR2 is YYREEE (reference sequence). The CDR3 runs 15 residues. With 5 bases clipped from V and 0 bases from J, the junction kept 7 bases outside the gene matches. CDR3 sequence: CASSWDSSMNTEAFF. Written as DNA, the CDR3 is TGTGCCAGCAGTTGGGACAGTTCCATGAACACTGAAGCTTTCTTT.

The CDR3 sequence is CASSSPLRSGRASTRDTQYF. In nucleotides, the CDR3 is TGTGCCAGCAGCAGCCCCCTTCGTAGCGGGAGGGCTTCAACCAGAGATACGCAGTATTTT. The genes are TRBV27 and TRBJ2-3, with 11 bases aligning to TRBD2. The CDR3 totals 20 residues. Germline trimming cut 6 bases from V and 5 bases from J; bases unmatched to any gene: 22. Germline V gives CDR1 MNHEY, CDR2 SMNVEV (reference sequence).

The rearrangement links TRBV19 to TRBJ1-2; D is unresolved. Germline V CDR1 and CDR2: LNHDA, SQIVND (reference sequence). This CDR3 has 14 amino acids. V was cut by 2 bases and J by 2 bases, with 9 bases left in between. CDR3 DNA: TGTGCCAGTAGTATAAGCGGAGGAAACTATGGCTACACCTTC. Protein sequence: CASSISGGNYGYTF.

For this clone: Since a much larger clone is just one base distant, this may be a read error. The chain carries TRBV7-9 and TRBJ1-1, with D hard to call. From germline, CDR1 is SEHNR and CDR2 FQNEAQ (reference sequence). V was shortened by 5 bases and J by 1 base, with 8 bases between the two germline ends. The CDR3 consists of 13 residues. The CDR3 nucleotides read TGTGCCAGCAGCGAGGACTGGAACACTGAAGCTTTCTTT. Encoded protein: CASSEDWNTEAFF.

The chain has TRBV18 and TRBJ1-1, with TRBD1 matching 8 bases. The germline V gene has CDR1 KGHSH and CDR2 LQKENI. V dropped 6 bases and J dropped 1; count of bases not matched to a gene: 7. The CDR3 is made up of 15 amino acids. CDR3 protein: CASSSSGGWNTEAFF. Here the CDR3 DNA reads TGTGCCAGCTCCTCGTCAGGGGGCTGGAACACTGAAGCTTTCTTT.